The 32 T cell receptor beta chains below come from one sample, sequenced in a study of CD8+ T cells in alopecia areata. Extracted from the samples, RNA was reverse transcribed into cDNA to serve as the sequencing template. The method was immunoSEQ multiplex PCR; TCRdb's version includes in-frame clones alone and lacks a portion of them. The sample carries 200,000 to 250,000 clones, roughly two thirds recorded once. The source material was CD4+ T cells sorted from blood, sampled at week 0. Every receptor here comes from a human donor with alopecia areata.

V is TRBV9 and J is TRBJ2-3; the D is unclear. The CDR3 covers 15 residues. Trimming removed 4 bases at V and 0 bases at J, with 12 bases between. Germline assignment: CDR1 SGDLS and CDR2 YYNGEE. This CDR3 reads CASSHFADSTDTQYF. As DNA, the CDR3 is TGTGCCAGCAGCCACTTCGCGGATAGCACAGATACGCAGTATTTT.

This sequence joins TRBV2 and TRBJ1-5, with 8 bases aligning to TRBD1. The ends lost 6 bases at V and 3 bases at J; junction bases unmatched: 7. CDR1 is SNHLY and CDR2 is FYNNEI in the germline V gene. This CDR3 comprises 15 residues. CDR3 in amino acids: CASRALRGPNQPQHF. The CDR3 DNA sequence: TGTGCCAGCAGGGCCCTCAGGGGGCCCAATCAGCCCCAGCATTTT.

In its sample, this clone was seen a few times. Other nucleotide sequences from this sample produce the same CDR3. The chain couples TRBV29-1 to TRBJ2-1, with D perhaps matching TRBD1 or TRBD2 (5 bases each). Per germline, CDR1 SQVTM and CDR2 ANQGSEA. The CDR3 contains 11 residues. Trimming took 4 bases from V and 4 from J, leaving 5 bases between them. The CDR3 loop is CSVGGYNEQFF. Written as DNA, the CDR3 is TGCAGCGTTGGGGGGTACAATGAGCAGTTCTTC.

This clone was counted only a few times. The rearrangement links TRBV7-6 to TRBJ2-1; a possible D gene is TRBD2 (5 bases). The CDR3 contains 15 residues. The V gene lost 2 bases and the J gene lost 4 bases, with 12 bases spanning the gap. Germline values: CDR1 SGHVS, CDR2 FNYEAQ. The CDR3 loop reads CASSLSGFGYNEQFF. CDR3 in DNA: TGTGCCAGCAGCTTATCGGGATTTGGTTACAATGAGCAGTTCTTC. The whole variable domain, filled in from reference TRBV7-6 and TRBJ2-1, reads GAGVSQSPRYKVTKRGQDVALRCDPISGHVSLYWYRQALGQGPEFLTYFNYEAQQDKSGLPNDRFSAERPEGSISTLTIQRTEQRDSAMYRCASSLSGFGYNEQFFGPGTRLTVL.

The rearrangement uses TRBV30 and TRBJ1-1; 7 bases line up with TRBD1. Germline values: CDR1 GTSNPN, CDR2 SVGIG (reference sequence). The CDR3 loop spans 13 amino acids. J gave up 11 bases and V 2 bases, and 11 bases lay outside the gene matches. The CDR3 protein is CAWSNKGALRAFF. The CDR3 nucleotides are TGTGCCTGGAGTAATAAGGGGGCACTGCGGGCTTTCTTT.

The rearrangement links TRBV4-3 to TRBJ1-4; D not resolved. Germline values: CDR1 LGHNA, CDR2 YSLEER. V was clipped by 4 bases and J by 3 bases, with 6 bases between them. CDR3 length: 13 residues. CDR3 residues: CASSRAANEKLFF. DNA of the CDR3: TGCGCCAGCAGCCGGGCTGCTAATGAAAAACTGTTTTTT.

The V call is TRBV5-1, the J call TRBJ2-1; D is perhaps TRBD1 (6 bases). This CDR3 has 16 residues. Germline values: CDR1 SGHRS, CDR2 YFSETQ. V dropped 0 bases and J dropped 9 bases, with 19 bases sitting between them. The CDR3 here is CASSLALSGVRGEQFF. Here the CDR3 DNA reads TGCGCCAGCAGCTTGGCCCTTTCAGGGGTCCGGGGTGAGCAGTTCTTC.

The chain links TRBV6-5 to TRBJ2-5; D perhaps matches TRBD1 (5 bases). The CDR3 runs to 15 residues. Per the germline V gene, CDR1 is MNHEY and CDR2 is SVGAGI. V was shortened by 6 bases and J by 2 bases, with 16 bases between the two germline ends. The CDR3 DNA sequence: TGTGCCAGCAGCTACGGGTCGACAGTACAAGAGACCCAGTACTTC. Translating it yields CASSYGSTVQETQYF.

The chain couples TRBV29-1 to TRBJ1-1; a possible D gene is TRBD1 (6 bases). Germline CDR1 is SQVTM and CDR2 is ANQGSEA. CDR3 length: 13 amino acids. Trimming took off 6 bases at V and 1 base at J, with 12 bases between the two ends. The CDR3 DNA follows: TGCAGCGTAGAAAGACAGGCGAACACTGAAGCTTTCTTT. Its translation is CSVERQANTEAFF.

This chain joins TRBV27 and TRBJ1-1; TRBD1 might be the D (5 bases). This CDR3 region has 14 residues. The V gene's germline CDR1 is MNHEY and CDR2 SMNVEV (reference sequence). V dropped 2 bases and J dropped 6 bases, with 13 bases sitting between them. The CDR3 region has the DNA TGTGCCAGCAGTTTACAGGGACGGAATCCTGAAGCTTTCTTT. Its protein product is CASSLQGRNPEAFF.

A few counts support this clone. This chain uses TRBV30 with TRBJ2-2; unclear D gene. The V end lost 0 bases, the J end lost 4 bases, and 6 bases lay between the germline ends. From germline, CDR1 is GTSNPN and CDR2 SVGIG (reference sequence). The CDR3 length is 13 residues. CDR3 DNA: TGTGCCTGGAGTGTTACGGTCACCGGGGAGCTGTTTTTT. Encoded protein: CAWSVTVTGELFF.

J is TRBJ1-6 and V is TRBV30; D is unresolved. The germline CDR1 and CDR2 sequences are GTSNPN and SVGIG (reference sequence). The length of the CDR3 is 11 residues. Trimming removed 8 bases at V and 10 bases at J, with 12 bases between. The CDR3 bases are TGTGCCCTAATGCTCGGATCACCCCTCCACTTT. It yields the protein CALMLGSPLHF.

CDR3 sequence (DNA): TGTGCCTGGCAACAGAGCTCCTACGAGCAGTACTTC. It specifies CAWQQSSYEQYF. The rearrangement links TRBV30 to TRBJ2-7; D call uncertain. The germline V and J ends were trimmed by 5 bases and 0 bases, with 8 bases remaining between them. This CDR3 region has 12 residues. Germline CDR1 reads GTSNPN; CDR2 reads SVGIG (reference sequence).

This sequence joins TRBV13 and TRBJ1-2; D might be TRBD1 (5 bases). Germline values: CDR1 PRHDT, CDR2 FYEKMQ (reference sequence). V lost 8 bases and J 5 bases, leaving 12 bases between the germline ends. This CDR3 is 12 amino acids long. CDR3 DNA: TGTGCCAGCGGCAGGGTTGCTTATGGCTACACCTTC. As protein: CASGRVAYGYTF.

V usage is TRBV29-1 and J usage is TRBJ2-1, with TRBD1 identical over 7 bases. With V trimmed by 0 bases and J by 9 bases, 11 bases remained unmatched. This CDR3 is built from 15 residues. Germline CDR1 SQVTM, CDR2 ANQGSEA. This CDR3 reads CSVEDRTGEIAEQFF. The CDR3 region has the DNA TGCAGCGTTGAAGATCGTACAGGGGAGATTGCTGAGCAGTTCTTC.

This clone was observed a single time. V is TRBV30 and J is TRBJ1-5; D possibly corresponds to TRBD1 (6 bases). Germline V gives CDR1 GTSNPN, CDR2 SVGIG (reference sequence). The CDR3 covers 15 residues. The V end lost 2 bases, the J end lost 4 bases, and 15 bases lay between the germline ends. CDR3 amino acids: CAWSWGPGANQPQHF. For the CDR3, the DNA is TGTGCCTGGAGTTGGGGCCCAGGGGCAAATCAGCCCCAGCATTTT.

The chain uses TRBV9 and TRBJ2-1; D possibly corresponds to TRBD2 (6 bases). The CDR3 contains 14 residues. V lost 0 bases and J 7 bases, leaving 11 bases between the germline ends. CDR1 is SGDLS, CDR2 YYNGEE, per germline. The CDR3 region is CASSVAAGGNEQFF. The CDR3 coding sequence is TGTGCCAGCAGCGTAGCGGCTGGGGGGAATGAGCAGTTCTTC.

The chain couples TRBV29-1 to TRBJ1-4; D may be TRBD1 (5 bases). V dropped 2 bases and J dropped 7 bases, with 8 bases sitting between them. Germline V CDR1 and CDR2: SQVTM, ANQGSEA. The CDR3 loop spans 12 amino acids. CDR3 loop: CSVETGSEKLFF. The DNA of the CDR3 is TGCAGCGTTGAAACAGGAAGTGAAAAACTGTTTTTT. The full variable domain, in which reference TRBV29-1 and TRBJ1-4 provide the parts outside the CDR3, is SAVISQKPSRDICQRGTSLTIQCQVDSQVTMMFWYRQQPGQSLTLIATANQGSEATYESGFVIDKFPISRPNLTFSTLTVSNMSPEDSSIYLCSVETGSEKLFFGSGTQLSVL.

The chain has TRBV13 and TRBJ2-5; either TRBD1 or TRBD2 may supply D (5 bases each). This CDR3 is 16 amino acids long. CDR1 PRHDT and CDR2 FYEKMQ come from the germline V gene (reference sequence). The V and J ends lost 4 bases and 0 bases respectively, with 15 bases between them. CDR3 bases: TGTGCCAGCAGCTACCGGGACGGGGTTCACCAAGAGACCCAGTACTTC. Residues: CASSYRDGVHQETQYF.

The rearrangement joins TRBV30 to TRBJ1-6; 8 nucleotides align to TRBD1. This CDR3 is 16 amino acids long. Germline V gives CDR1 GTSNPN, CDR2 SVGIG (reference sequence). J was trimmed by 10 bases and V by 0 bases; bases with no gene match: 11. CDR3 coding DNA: TGTGCCTGGAGTGTAAGGCAGGGGGCAGCGAGGTCACCCCTCCACTTT. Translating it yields CAWSVRQGAARSPLHF.

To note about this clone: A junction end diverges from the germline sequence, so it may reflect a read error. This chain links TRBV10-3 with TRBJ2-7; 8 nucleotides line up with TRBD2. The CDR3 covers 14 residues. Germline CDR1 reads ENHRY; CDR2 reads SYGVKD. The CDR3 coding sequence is TGTGCCAGCAGTTACTCTGGGACTAGGGGCGAGCAGTACTTC. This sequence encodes CASSYSGTRGEQYF.

In DNA, the CDR3 is TGTGCCAGCACCCCGGGGGGGGCTGAAGCTTTCTTT. Its translation is CASTPGGAEAFF. The gene calls are TRBV6-5 and TRBJ1-1; TRBD1 might be the D (5 bases). The V and J ends lost 7 bases and 6 bases respectively, with 12 bases between them. The CDR3 consists of 12 residues. Germline CDR1 MNHEY, CDR2 SVGAGI.

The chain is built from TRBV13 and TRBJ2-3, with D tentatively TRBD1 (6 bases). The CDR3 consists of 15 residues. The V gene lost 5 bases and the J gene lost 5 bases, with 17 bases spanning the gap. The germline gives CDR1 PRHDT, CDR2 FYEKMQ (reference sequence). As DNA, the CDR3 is TGTGCCAGCAGCGGAACCGGACAGTCGCAAGATACGCAGTATTTT. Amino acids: CASSGTGQSQDTQYF.

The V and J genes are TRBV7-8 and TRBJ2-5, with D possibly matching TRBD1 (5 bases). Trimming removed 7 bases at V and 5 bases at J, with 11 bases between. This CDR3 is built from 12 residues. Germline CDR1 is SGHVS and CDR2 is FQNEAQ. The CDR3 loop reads CASTLGVETQYF. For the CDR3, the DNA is TGTGCCAGCACCCTAGGGGTGGAGACCCAGTACTTC. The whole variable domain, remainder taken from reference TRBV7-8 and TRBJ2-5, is GAGVSQSPRYKVAKRGQDVALRCDPISGHVSLFWYQQALGQGPEFLTYFQNEAQLDKSGLPSDRFFAERPEGSVSTLKIQRTQQEDSAVYLCASTLGVETQYFGPGTRLLVL.

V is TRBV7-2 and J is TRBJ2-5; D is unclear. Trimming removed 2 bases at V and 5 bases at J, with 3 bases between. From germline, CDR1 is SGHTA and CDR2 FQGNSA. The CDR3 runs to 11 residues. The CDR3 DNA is TGTGCCAGCAGCTTATCCGAGACCCAGTACTTC. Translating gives CASSLSETQYF.

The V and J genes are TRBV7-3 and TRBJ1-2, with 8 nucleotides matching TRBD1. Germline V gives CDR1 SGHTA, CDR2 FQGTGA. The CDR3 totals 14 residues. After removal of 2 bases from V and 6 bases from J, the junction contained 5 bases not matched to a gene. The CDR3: CASSLSGGRDGYTF. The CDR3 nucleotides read TGTGCCAGCAGCTTATCAGGGGGCCGAGATGGCTACACCTTC. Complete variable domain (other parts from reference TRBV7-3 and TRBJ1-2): GAGVSQTPSNKVTEKGKYVELRCDPISGHTALYWYRQSLGQGPEFLIYFQGTGAADDSGLPNDRFFAVRPEGSVSTLKIQRTERGDSAVYLCASSLSGGRDGYTFGSGTRLTVV.

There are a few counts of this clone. The DNA for the CDR3 is TGCAGCGTCCTCAGGGGGAATGAGCAGTTCTTC. Translated, it gives CSVLRGNEQFF. The gene calls are TRBV29-1 and TRBJ2-1; the match to TRBD1 covers 7 bases. Germline V gene lookup returns CDR1 SQVTM and CDR2 ANQGSEA. J gave up 7 bases and V 6 bases, and 3 bases lay outside the gene matches. This CDR3 has 11 amino acids.

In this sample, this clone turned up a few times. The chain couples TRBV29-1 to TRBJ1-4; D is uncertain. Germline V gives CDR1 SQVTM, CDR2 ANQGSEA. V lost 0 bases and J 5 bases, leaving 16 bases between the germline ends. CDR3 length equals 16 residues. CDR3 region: CSVEDIMGEENEKLFF. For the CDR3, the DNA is TGCAGCGTTGAAGATATTATGGGAGAGGAGAATGAAAAACTGTTTTTT. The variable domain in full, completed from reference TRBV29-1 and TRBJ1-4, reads SAVISQKPSRDICQRGTSLTIQCQVDSQVTMMFWYRQQPGQSLTLIATANQGSEATYESGFVIDKFPISRPNLTFSTLTVSNMSPEDSSIYLCSVEDIMGEENEKLFFGSGTQLSVL.

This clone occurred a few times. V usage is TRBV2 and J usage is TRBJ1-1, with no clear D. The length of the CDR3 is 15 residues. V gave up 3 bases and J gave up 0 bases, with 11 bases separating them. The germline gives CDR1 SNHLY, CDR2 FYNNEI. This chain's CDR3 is CASSDVTPVNTEAFF. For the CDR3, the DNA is TGTGCCAGCAGTGATGTTACACCGGTGAACACTGAAGCTTTCTTT.

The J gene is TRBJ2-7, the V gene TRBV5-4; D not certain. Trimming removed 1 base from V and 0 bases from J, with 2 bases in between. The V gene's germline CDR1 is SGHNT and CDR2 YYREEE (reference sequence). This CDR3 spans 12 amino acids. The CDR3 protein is CASSLNSYEQYF. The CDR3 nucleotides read TGTGCCAGCAGCTTGAACTCCTACGAGCAGTACTTC.

The CDR3 nucleotides are TGCGCCAGCAGCCTCGGGGGATTCTACACCTTC. Translated, it gives CASSLGGFYTF. The V call is TRBV5-1, the J call TRBJ1-2; maybe TRBD1 (5 bases). V lost 4 bases, J lost 10 bases, and 11 bases lay in between. CDR1 and CDR2 from the germline V gene are SGHRS and YFSETQ. The CDR3 has 11 residues.

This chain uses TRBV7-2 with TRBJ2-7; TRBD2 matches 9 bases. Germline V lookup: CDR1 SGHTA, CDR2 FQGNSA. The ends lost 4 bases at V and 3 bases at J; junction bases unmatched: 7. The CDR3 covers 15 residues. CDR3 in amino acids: CASSSLGLALYEQYF. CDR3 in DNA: TGTGCCAGCAGCTCATTGGGACTAGCCCTCTACGAGCAGTACTTC.